This record covers a single T cell receptor beta chain. Germline is not matched at one junction end, which may reflect a read error. This specimen comes from a study of cytomegalovirus exposure and HLA in healthy donors. Germline V CDR1 and CDR2: SEHNR, FQNEAQ (reference sequence). This CDR3 has 17 amino acids. The primer mix had 60 Vbeta and 13 Jbeta primers. Repertoires were generated with immunoSEQ multiplex PCR, while TCRdb's copy carries only in-frame clones and drops some. The top ten hold 5.5% to 8% of the sample, which has some 130,000 clones, around 76% seen once. This receptor was obtained from a male donor in good health and CMV-seronegative. Material: PBMCs. The genes are TRBV7-9 and TRBJ1-1; D not resolved. CDR3 protein: CSSSSPAGLGKNTEAFF. The CDR3 DNA is TGTTCCAGCAGCTCCCCGGCGGGGTTGGGGAAGAACACTGAAGCTTTCTTT.